This TCR beta chain was sequenced in a study of Ad26.COV2.S vaccination and SARS-CoV-2 variants. Study summary: Vaccine-arm donor from the placebo-controlled COV1001 Ad26.COV2.S trial. Recipients of Ad26.COV2.S got it intramuscularly, once or twice 56 days apart.

Broader study findings: Total T cell responses were possibly underestimated by TCR breadth and depth analyses.

The CDR3 totals 15 residues. The V end lost 2 bases, the J end lost 4 bases, and 14 bases lay between the germline ends. Germline-derived CDR1 and CDR2 are LGHNA and YNFKEQ. Note on this clone: The antigen remains undetermined.

Libraries were prepared by immunoSEQ multiplex PCR; TCRdb keeps only in-frame clonotypes and omits some of them. Of approximately 300,000 clones in the sample, around four fifths were seen once. Treatment noted: around 19 received Ad26.COV2.S at low or high dose, single or two shots; about 5 received placebo; per-sample allocation not given. At day 63 after the first vaccine or placebo injection, samples were drawn. As its vector, the vaccine had Ad26, which expressed Wuhan-strain SARS-CoV-2 spike. V gene TRBV4-2 combines with J gene TRBJ1-2; tentative D call: TRBD1 (5 bases). The origin of this receptor is a person aged 18-60 years who received the Ad26.COV2.S COVID-19 vaccine or a placebo. The sequenced sample was peripheral blood, obtained in a trial of Ad26.COV2.S vaccine versus placebo. CDR3 residues: CASSQSPGEVYGYTF. The CDR3 region has the DNA TGTGCCAGCAGCCAATCCCCGGGGGAGGTCTATGGCTACACCTTC.